This T cell receptor (beta chain) was identified during a study of OX40 agonist ivuxolimab in advanced cancers. Study as a whole: Ivuxolimab doses were 0.01, 0.1, 0.3, 1.5, 3 or 10 mg/kg every 2 weeks.

Clones were sequenced by immunoSEQ multiplex PCR, and TCRdb holds only the in-frame ones, with some missing. The repertoire holds about 32,000 clones, with about 83% as singletons. With 3 bases clipped from V and 6 bases from J, the junction kept 4 bases outside the gene matches. Germline values: CDR1 SGDLS, CDR2 YYNGEE. The CDR3 extends over 14 amino acids. The sequences come from CD4+ or CD8+ T cells sorted from blood, collected in a trial of the OX40 agonist ivuxolimab. V and J are TRBV9 and TRBJ1-5, with 9 bases identical to TRBD1. The clonotype originates from an adult with an advanced solid tumor such as melanoma, head and neck, liver or kidney cancer. This CDR3 is CASSEGDRAQPQHF. The CDR3 coding sequence is TGTGCCAGCAGCGAGGGGGACAGGGCTCAGCCCCAGCATTTT.